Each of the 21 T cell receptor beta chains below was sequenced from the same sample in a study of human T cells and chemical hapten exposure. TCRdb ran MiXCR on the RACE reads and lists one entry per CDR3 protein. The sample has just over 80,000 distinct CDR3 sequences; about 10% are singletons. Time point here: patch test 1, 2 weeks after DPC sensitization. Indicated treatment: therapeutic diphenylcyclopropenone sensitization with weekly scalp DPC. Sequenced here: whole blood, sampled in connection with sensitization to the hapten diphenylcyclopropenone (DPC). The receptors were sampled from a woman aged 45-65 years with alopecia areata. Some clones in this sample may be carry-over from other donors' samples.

The chain's CDR3 is CASSVGAGGYNTEAFF. CDR3 nucleotides: TGTGCCAGCAGCGTAGGGGCAGGGGGATACAACACTGAAGCTTTCTTT. The V and J genes are TRBV9 and TRBJ1-1; 7 positions match TRBD1. Germline trimming cut 0 bases from V and 2 bases from J; bases unmatched to any gene: 7. The CDR3 is 16 amino acids. Germline CDR1 SGDLS, CDR2 YYNGEE. The variable domain in full, with the rest retrieved from reference TRBV9 and TRBJ1-1, is DSGVTQTPKHLITATGQRVTLRCSPRSGDLSVYWYQQSLDQGLQFLIQYYNGEERAKGNILERFSAQQFPDLHSELNLSSLELGDSALYFCASSVGAGGYNTEAFFGQGTRLTVV.

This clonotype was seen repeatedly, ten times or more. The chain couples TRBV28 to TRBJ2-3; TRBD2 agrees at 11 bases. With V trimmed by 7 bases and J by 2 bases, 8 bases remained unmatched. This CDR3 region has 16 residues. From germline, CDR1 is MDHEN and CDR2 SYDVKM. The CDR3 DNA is TGTGCCAGCACCCCCAGGGGACTAGCGGACACAGATACGCAGTATTTT. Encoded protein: CASTPRGLADTDTQYF.

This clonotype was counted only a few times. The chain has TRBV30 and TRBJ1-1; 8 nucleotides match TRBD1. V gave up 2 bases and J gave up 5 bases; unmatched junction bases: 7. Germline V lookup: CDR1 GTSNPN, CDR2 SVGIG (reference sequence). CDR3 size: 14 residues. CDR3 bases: TGTGCCTGGAGTTCCTGGACAGGGCGGACTGAAGCTTTCTTT. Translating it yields CAWSSWTGRTEAFF.

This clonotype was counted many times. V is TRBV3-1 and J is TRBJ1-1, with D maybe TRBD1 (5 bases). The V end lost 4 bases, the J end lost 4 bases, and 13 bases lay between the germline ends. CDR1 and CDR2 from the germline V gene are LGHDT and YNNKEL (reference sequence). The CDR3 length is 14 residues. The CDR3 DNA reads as TGTGCCAGCAGCCGGGACGGGGGATCCACTGAAGCTTTCTTT. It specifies CASSRDGGSTEAFF.

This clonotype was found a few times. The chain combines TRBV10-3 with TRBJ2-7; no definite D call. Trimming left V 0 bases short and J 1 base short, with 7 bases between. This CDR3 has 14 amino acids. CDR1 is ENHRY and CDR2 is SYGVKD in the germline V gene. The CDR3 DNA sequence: TGTGCCATCAGTGAGTCCAGCGTGTCCTACGAGCAGTACTTC. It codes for CAISESSVSYEQYF.

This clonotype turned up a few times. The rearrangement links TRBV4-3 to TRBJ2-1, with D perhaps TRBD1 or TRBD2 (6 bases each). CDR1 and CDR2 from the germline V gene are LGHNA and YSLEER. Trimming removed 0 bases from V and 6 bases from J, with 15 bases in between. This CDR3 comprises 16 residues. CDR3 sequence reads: CASSQDYKGGRNEQFF. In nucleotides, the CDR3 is TGCGCCAGCAGCCAAGATTATAAGGGGGGACGCAATGAGCAGTTCTTC.

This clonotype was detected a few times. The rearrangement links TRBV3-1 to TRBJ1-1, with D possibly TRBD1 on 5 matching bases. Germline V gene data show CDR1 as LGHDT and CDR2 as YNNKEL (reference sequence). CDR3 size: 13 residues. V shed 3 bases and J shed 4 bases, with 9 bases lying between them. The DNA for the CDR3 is TGTGCCAGCAGCCACGTCGGGGGCACTGAAGCTTTCTTT. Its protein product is CASSHVGGTEAFF. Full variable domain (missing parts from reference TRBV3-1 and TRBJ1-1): DTAVSQTPKYLVTQMGNDKSIKCEQNLGHDTMYWYKQDSKKFLKIMFSYNNKELIINETVPNRFSPKSPDKAHLNLHINSLELGDSAVYFCASSHVGGTEAFFGQGTRLTVV.

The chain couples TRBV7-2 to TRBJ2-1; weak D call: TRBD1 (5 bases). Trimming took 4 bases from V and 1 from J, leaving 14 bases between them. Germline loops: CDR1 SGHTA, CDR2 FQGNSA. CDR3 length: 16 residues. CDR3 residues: CASSSQSGLSYNEQFF. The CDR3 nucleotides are TGTGCCAGCAGCTCCCAATCAGGGCTGTCCTACAATGAGCAGTTCTTC.

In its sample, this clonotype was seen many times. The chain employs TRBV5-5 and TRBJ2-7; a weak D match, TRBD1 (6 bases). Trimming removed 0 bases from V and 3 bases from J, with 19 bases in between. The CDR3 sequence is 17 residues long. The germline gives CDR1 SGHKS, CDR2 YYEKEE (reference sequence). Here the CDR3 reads CASSLGPDTGTYYEQYF. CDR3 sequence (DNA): TGTGCCAGCAGCTTGGGGCCCGACACAGGGACCTACTACGAGCAGTACTTC. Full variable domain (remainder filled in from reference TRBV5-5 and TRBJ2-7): DAGVTQSPTHLIKTRGQQVTLRCSPISGHKSVSWYQQVLGQGPQFIFQYYEKEERGRGNFPDRFSARQFPNYSSELNVNALLLGDSALYLCASSLGPDTGTYYEQYFGPGTRLTVT.

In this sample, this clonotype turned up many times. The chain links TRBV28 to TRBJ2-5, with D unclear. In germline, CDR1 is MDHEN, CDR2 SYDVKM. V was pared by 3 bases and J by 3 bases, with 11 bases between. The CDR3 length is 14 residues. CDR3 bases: TGTGCCAGCAGTTTTCGGAGTAGGGAAGAGACCCAGTACTTC. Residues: CASSFRSREETQYF.

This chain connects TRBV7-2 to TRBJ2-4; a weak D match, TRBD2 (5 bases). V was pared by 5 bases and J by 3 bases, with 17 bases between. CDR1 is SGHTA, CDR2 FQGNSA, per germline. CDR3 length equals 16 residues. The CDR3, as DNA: TGTGCCAGCAGCCCCGGGCCGGGGAGAGGCAAAAACATTCAGTACTTC. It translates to CASSPGPGRGKNIQYF.

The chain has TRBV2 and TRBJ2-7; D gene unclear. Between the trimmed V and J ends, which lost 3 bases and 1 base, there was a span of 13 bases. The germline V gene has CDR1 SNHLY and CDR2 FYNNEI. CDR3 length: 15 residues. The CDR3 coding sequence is TGTGCCAGCAGTGATGCAGGAGTTCGTTCCTACGAGCAGTACTTC. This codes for CASSDAGVRSYEQYF.

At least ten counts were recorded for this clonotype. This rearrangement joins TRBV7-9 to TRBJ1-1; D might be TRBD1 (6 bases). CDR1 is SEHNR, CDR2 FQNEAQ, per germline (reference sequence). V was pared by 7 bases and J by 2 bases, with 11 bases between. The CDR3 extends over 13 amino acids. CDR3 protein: CASKAGANTEAFF. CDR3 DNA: TGTGCCAGCAAGGCAGGGGCCAACACTGAAGCTTTCTTT.

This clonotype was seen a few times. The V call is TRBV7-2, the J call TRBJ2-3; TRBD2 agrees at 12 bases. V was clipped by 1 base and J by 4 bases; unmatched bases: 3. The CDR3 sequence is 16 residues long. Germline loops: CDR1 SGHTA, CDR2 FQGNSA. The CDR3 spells CASSLGLAGDSDTQYF. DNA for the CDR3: TGTGCCAGCAGCTTAGGACTAGCGGGAGACTCAGATACGCAGTATTTT.

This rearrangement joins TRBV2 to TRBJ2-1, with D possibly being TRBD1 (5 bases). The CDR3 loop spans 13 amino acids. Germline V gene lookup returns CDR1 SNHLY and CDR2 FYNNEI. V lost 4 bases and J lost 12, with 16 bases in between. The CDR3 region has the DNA TGTGCCAGCAGTGGCAGGGCCAAAAGGGGGCAGTTCTTC. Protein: CASSGRAKRGQFF.

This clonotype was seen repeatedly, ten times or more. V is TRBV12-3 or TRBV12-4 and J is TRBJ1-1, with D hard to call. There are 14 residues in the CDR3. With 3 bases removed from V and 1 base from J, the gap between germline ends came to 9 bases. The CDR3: CASSFNSKNTEAFF. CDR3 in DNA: TGTGCCAGCAGTTTCAACAGTAAGAACACTGAAGCTTTCTTT.

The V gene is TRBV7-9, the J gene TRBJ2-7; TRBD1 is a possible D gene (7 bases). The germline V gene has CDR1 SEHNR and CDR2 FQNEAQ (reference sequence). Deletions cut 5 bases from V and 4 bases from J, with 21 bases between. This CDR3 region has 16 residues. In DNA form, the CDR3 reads TGTGCCAGCAGCGATTCGGGACAGCCCCGGGGGTACGAGCAGTACTTC. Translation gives CASSDSGQPRGYEQYF.

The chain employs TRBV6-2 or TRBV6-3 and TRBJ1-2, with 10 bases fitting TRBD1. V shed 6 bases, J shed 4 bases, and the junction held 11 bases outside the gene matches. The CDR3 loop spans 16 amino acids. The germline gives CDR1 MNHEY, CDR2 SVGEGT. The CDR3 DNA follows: TGTGCCAGCAGACGCACCGGGACAGGGGCGTCCTATGGCTACACCTTC. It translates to CASRRTGTGASYGYTF.

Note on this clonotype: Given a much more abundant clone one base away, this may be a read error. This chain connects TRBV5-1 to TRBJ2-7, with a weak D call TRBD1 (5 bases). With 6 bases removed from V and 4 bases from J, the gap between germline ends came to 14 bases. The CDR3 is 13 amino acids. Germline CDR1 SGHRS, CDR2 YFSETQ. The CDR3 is CASIFSRDYEQYF. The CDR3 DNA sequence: TGCGCCAGCATCTTTAGCAGGGATTACGAGCAGTACTTC.

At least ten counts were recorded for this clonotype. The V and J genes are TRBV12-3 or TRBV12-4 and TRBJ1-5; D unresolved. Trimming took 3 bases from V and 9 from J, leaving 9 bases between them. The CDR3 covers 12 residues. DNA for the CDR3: TGTGCCAGCAGTTTCATAAATAGGCCCCAGCATTTT. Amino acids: CASSFINRPQHF.

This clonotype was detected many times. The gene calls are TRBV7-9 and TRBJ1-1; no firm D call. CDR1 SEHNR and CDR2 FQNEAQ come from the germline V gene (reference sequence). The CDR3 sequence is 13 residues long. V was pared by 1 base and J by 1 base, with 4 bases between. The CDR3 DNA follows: TGTGCCAGCAGCTTAGGAAGGAACACTGAAGCTTTCTTT. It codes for CASSLGRNTEAFF. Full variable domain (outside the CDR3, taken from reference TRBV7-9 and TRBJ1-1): DTGVSQNPRHKITKRGQNVTFRCDPISEHNRLYWYRQTLGQGPEFLTYFQNEAQLEKSRLLSDRFSAERPKGSFSTLEIQRTEQGDSAMYLCASSLGRNTEAFFGQGTRLTVV.